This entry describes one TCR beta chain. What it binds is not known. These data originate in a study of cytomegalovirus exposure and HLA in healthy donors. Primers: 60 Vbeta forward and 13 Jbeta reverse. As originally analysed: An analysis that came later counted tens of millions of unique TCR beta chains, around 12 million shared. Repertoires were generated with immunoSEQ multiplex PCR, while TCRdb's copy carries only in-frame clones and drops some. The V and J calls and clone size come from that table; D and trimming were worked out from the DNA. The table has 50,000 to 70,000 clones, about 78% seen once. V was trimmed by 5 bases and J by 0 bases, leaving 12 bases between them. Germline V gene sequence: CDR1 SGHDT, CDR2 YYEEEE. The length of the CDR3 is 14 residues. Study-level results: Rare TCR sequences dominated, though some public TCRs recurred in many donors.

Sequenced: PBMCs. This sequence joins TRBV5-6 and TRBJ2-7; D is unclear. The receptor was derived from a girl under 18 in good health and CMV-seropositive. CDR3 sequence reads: CASRVSLASYEQYF. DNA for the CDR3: TGTGCCAGCAGGGTATCACTCGCCTCCTACGAGCAGTACTTC.